The clone carrying this TCR beta chain was seen a few times. This entry comes from a study of response to subunit inactivated influenza vaccine. In TCRdb, the RT-PCR reads were re-called with MiXCR into one record per CDR3 protein. This sample has about 530,000 distinct CDR3 sequences, with 12% found just once. Per germline, CDR1 SGHRS and CDR2 YFSETQ. After removal of 4 bases from V and 0 bases from J, the junction contained 3 bases not matched to a gene. The length of the CDR3 is 14 residues. The specimen comprised PBMCs from blood, sampled on the day of vaccination. This sequence originates from a man in his fifties who received an inactivated influenza vaccine. The V call is TRBV5-1, the J call TRBJ2-7, with TRBD1 matching over 8 bases. The CDR3 loop reads CASSVTGVSYEQYF. The CDR3 DNA reads as TGCGCCAGCAGCGTGACAGGGGTCTCCTACGAGCAGTACTTC.